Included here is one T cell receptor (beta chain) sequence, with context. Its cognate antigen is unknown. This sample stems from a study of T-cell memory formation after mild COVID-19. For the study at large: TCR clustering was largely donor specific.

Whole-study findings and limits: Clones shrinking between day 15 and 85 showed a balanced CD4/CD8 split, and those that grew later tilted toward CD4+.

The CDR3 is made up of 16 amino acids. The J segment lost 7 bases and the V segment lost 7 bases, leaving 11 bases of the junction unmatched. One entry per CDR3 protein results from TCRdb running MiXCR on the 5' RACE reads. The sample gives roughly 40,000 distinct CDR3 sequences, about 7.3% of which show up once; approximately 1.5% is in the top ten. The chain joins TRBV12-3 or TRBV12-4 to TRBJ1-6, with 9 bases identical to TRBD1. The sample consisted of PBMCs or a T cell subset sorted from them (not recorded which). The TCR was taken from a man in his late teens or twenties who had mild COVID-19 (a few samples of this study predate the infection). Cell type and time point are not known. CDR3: CASTGQNGQGNSPLHF. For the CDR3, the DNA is TGTGCCAGCACCGGACAAAACGGACAGGGGAATTCACCCCTCCACTTT.